The T cell receptor beta chain described here comes from a study of CD8+ T cells in alopecia areata. Study-wide background: Each day, treated patients took oral tofacitinib twice, at 5 to 10 mg per dose.

This sample's treatment: oral pan-JAK inhibitor, 5-10 mg twice daily. Sorted out of PBMCs were CD4+ T cells and CD8+ T cells. The V gene lost 4 bases and the J gene lost 2 bases, with 12 bases spanning the gap. The CDR3 is 14 residues long. Germline CDR1 and CDR2: SGHNT and YYREEE (reference sequence). Extracted from the samples, RNA was reverse transcribed into cDNA to serve as the sequencing template. Profiling relied on immunoSEQ multiplex PCR, and the TCRdb table lists in-frame clones only, not all of them. This sample has over 90,000 clones, with 86% found just once. The sequence was collected from a human donor with alopecia areata. V is TRBV5-4 and J is TRBJ1-2; D gene ambiguous. The sequenced sample was CD8+ T cells sorted from blood, obtained at approximately week 30, from a patient treated with tofacitinib. CDR3 bases: TGTGCCAGCAGCACTACAAATCCGAACTATGGCTACACCTTC. It yields the protein CASSTTNPNYGYTF.